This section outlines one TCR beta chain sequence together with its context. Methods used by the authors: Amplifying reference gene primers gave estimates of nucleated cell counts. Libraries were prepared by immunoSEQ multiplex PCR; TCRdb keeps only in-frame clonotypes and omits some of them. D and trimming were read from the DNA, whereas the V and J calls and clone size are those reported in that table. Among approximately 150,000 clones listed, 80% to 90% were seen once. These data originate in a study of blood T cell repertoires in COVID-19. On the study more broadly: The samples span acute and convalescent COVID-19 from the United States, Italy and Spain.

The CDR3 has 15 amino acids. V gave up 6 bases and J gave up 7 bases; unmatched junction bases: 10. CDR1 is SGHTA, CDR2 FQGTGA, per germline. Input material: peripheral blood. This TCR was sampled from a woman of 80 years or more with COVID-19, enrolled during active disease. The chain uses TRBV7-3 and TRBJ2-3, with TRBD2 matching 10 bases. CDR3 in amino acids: CASSLGLAGVNTQYF. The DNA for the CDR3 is TGTGCCAGCAGTTTAGGGCTAGCGGGAGTAAATACGCAGTATTTT.